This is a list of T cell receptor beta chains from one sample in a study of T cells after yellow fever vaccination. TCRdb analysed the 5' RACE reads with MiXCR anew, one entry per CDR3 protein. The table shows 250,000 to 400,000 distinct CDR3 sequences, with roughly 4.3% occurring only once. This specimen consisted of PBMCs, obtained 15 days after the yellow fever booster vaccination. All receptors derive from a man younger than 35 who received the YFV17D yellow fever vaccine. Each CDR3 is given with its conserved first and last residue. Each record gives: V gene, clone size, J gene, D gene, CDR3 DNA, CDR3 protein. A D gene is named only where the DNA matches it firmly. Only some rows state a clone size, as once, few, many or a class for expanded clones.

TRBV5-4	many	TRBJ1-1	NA	TGTGCCAGCAGCCGAGCGTCGGATTATACTGAAGCTTTCTTT	CASSRASDYTEAFF
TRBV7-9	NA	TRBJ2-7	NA	TGTGCCAGCAGCTTACCCAGGGACACCTACGAGCAGTACTTC	CASSLPRDTYEQYF
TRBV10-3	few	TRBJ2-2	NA	TGTGCCAAAGGGGACCCTAACACCGGGGAGCTGTTTTTT	CAKGDPNTGELFF
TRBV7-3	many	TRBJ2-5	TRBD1	TGTGCCAGCAGCCGAGGACAGGGAGAGACCCAGTACTTC	CASSRGQGETQYF
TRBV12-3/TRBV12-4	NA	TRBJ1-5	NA	TGTGCCAGCAACAACGTGAATAGCAATCAGCCCCAGCATTTT	CASNNVNSNQPQHF
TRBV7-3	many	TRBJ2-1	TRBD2	TGTGCCAGCAGCCCAGGACTAGCGGGGGAGCAGTTCTTC	CASSPGLAGEQFF
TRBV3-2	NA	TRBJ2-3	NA	TGTGCCAGCAGCCCCCCCGAGCGGGGGCAAGCGACCTTTATGCAGTATTTT	CASSPPERGQATFMQYF
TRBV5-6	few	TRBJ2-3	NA	TGTGCCAGCACCCAGACCACCCGCACAGATACGCAGTATTTT	CASTQTTRTDTQYF
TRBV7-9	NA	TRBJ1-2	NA	TGTGCCAGCAGCGGAGGGGGCTATGGCTACACCTTC	CASSGGGYGYTF
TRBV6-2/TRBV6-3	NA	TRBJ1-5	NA	TGTGCCAGCAGAAAAGCAGGGTCGGAGCCCCAGCATTTT	CASRKAGSEPQHF
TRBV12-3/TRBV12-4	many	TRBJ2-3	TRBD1	TGTGCCAGCAGTTTAGAGACAGGGTATACAGATACGCAGTATTTT	CASSLETGYTDTQYF
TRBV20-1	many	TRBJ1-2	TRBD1	TGCAGTGCTCATTGGACAGGGGTCGGCTACACCTTC	CSAHWTGVGYTF
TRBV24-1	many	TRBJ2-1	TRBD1	TGTGCCACCAGTGATGCACGGGACAGTCACGGCTACAATGAGCAGTTCTTC	CATSDARDSHGYNEQFF
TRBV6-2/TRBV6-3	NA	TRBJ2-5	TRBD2	TGTGCCAGCAGTCCCGGGGGGGACAAGGAGACCCAGTACTTC	CASSPGGDKETQYF
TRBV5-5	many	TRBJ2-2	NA	TGTGCCAGCAGCCGTTTTACCGGGGAGCTGTTTTTT	CASSRFTGELFF
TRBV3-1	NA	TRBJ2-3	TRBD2	TGTGCCAGCAGCCAAGATAGGCTAGCGGGGGTAACAGATACGCAGTATTTT	CASSQDRLAGVTDTQYF
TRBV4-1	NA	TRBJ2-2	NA	TGCGCCAGCAGCCAACCGACAAACACCGGGGAGCTGTTTTTT	CASSQPTNTGELFF
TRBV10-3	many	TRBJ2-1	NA	TGTGCCATCAGTGAGCCTGGCCTTGGGGCCGACAATGAGCAGTTCTTC	CAISEPGLGADNEQFF
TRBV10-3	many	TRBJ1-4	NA	TGTGCCATCAGTGAGAAGACTGGGAAGGGGGAAAAACTGTTTTTT	CAISEKTGKGEKLFF
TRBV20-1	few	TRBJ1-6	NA	TGCAGTGCTAGCCAACAGGGTTTGAATTCACCCCTCCACTTT	CSASQQGLNSPLHF
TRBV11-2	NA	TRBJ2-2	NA	TGTGCCACCAGGGCCCACACCGGGGAGCTGTTTTTT	CATRAHTGELFF
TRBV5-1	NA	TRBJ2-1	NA	TGCGCCAGCAGCTTGGCCGGGACTCATATCAATGAGCAGTTCTTC	CASSLAGTHINEQFF
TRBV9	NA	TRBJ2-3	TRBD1	TGTGCCAGCAGCGAAGACAGGGCCGCAGATACGCAGTATTTT	CASSEDRAADTQYF
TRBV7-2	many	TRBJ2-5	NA	TGTGCCAGCAGCCCGACGCGTTTGAGGAGCCAAGAGACCCAGTACTTC	CASSPTRLRSQETQYF
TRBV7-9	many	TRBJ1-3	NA	TGTGCCAGCAGCAAGACGGACTCTGGAAACACCATATATTTT	CASSKTDSGNTIYF
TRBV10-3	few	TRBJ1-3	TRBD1	TGTGCCATCAGCCCGGGACAGGGACAACCAAGCTCTGGAAACACCATATATTTT	CAISPGQGQPSSGNTIYF
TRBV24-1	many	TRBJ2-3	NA	TGTGCCACCAGTGATTTTGACAGCTCAGATACGCAGTATTTT	CATSDFDSSDTQYF
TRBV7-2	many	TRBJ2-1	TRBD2	TGTGCCAGCAGGGCTCCGGGACTAGAAACCTATGAGCAGTTCTTC	CASRAPGLETYEQFF
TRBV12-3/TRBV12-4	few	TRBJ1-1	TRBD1	TGTGCCAGCAGTCTTCACGACAGGGAGAATGAAGCTTTCTTT	CASSLHDRENEAFF
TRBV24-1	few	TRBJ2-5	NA	TGTGCCACCAGTGCCCTAGGGTCGGAAGGGGCCCAGTACTTC	CATSALGSEGAQYF
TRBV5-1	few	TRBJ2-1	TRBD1	TGCGCCAGCAGCTTACGGGTTGGGACAGGGAAAAATGAGCAGTTCTTC	CASSLRVGTGKNEQFF
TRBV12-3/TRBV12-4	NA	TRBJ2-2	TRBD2	TGTGCCAGCAGCCTTTTTTATGGGTTAGCGGGGGGGCTGGCGAACACCGGGGAGCTGTTTTTT	CASSLFYGLAGGLANTGELFF
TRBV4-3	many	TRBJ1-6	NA	TGCGCCAGCAGCCAAGGGGCGGACCAAATTGACCCCCTCCACTTT	CASSQGADQIDPLHF
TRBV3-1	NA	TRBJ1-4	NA	TGTGCCAGCAGCCAAGACTCAGGAAAACTGTTTTTT	CASSQDSGKLFF
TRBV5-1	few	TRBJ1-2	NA	TGCGCCAGCAGCTACCCCGACAGTTTCTATGGCTACACCTTC	CASSYPDSFYGYTF
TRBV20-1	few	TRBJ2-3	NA	TGCAGTGCTAGAACGGGGACCGATTCTCTAGGGGCCCACACAGATACGCAGTATTTT	CSARTGTDSLGAHTDTQYF
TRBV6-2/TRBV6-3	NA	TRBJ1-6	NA	TGTGCCAGCAGCTCCGGGACCGCAGTCCCCCTCCACTTT	CASSSGTAVPLHF
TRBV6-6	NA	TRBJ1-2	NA	TGTGCCAGCAGTGTACAGGGTCGGACTTCCAATGGCTACACCTTC	CASSVQGRTSNGYTF
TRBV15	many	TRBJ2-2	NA	TGTGCCACCAGCAGAGATCAAAACACCGGGGAGCTGTTTTTT	CATSRDQNTGELFF
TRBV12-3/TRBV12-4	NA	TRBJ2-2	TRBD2	TGTGCCAGCAGTTTATTCGGGGGGGCTTCCGGGGAGCTGTTTTTT	CASSLFGGASGELFF
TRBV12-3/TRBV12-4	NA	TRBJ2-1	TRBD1	TGTGCCAGCAGTTTAAGGGGACAGGGCTTTGAGCAGTTCTTC	CASSLRGQGFEQFF
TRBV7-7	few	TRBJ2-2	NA	TGTGCCAGCAGCTTAGGGTCGTGGACCGGGGAGCTGTTTTTT	CASSLGSWTGELFF
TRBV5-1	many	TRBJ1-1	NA	TGCGCCAGCCGATACAGGGTTGCCACTGAAGCTTTCTTT	CASRYRVATEAFF
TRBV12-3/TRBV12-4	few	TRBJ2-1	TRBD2	TGTGCCAGCAGCTTACTAGCGGACTATAGAACCTTAGACAATGAGCAGTTCTTC	CASSLLADYRTLDNEQFF
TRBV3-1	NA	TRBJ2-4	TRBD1	TGTGCCAGCAGCCAAGGACAGGGGGCCATTCAGTACTTC	CASSQGQGAIQYF